This is a list of T cell receptor beta chains from one sample in a study of cytomegalovirus exposure and HLA in healthy donors. Some clones are missing from TCRdb's copy, which holds only in-frame ones; the method was immunoSEQ multiplex PCR. The table has some 140,000 clones, around 81% seen once; the top ten hold roughly 5.9%. Source material: PBMCs. The receptors here all came from a woman aged 35 to 49 in good health and CMV-seropositive. Each CDR3 is given with its conserved first and last residue. A D gene is named only where the DNA matches it firmly. Size is stated for part of the rows, as once, few or many counts, or as a class when the clone is expanded.

clone_size j_call d_call v_call cdr3_aa cdr3_nt
- TRBJ1-1 - TRBV10-2 CASREAENPEAFF TGCGCCAGCAGGGAGGCAGAAAACCCTGAAGCTTTCTTT
- TRBJ1-1 - TRBV18 CASSRQEMNTEAFF TGTGCCAGCTCGCGACAGGAGATGAACACTGAAGCTTTCTTT
- TRBJ1-5 - TRBV19 CASSPFEDSNQPQHF TGTGCCAGTAGCCCGTTTGAGGATAGCAATCAGCCCCAGCATTTT
- TRBJ2-3 - TRBV6-5 CASSYGGTIQFDTQYF TGTGCCAGCAGTTATGGCGGGACCATCCAATTCGATACGCAGTATTTT
- TRBJ1-1 TRBD1 TRBV4-1 CASSQGNGQGLMNTEAFF TGCGCCAGCAGCCAAGGTAATGGACAGGGACTCATGAACACTGAAGCTTTCTTT
few TRBJ1-3 - TRBV6-6 CASSKAGTGNTIYF TGTGCCAGCAGTAAAGCAGGGACTGGAAACACCATATATTTT
few TRBJ1-1 - TRBV19 CASSKGDKRAEAFF TGTGCCAGTAGTAAAGGGGACAAACGCGCTGAAGCTTTCTTT
- TRBJ1-1 - TRBV5-1 CASSTLTAMNTEAFF TGCGCCAGCAGCACCCTGACAGCCATGAACACTGAAGCTTTCTTT
- TRBJ2-1 TRBD2 TRBV18 CASSPIAGGFNEQFF TGTGCCAGCTCACCTATAGCGGGAGGTTTCAATGAGCAGTTCTTC
- TRBJ2-1 - TRBV11-3 CASGGPSRGINEQFF TGTGCCAGCGGCGGGCCCTCCCGGGGAATCAATGAGCAGTTCTTC
- TRBJ1-5 - TRBV7-3 CASMQGDCQPQHF TGTGCCAGCATGCAGGGTGACTGTCAGCCCCAGCATTTT
- TRBJ2-2 TRBD1 TRBV7-3 CASSYDRGRSTGELFF TGTGCCAGCAGCTACGACAGGGGTCGGTCCACCGGGGAGCTGTTTTTT
- TRBJ1-4 - TRBV7-9 CASSLGQGSEKLFF TGTGCCAGCAGCTTAGGGCAGGGGTCTGAAAAACTGTTTTTT
few TRBJ1-1 - TRBV7-9 CASSQLHTGEAFF TGTGCCAGCAGCCAGCTCCACACAGGAGAAGCTTTCTTT
- TRBJ1-2 TRBD1 TRBV7-3 CASSFLQGVGYTF TGTGCCAGCAGCTTTCTGCAGGGGGTCGGCTACACCTTC
- TRBJ2-1 - TRBV9 CASSVEGSHRDEQFF TGTGCCAGCAGCGTAGAAGGGAGCCACAGGGATGAGCAGTTCTTC
- TRBJ2-5 TRBD2 TRBV13 CASSLATSGSSQRETQYF TGTGCCAGCAGCTTAGCAACTAGCGGGAGTTCCCAAAGAGAGACCCAGTACTTC
- TRBJ2-7 - TRBV21-1 CASSKDARSPYEQYF TGTGCCAGCAGCAAAGACGCTAGGAGTCCGTACGAGCAGTACTTC
once TRBJ1-5 - TRBV19 CASSIAGESNQPQHF TGTGCCAGTAGTATTGCGGGGGAAAGCAATCAGCCCCAGCATTTT
- TRBJ1-5 TRBD1 TRBV19 CASSQGAYQPQHF TGTGCCAGTAGTCAGGGGGCATACCAGCCCCAGCATTTT
- TRBJ1-1 - TRBV11-2 CASSPGRDRTEAFF TGTGCCAGCAGCCCTGGGAGGGATCGGACTGAAGCTTTCTTT
- TRBJ2-1 TRBD2 TRBV2 CASSLLAGGPGGFF TGTGCCAGCAGCCTACTAGCGGGAGGCCCCGGAGGGTTCTTC
- TRBJ2-7 TRBD2 TRBV30 CAWNIPSSGTYEQYF TGTGCCTGGAATATACCCTCTAGCGGAACCTACGAGCAGTACTTC
once TRBJ2-7 - TRBV7-2 CASSPIAEAYEQYF TGTGCCAGCAGCCCAATAGCGGAGGCCTACGAGCAGTACTTC
- TRBJ2-2 - TRBV25-1 CASSEFKGPSNTGELFF TGTGCCAGCAGTGAATTTAAGGGGCCCTCGAACACCGGGGAGCTGTTTTTT
- TRBJ1-1 - TRBV30 CAWSLRGNAEAFF TGTGCCTGGAGTCTACGGGGGAACGCTGAAGCTTTCTTT
- TRBJ2-2 - TRBV30 CAWSVSWNTGELFF TGTGCCTGGAGTGTTAGCTGGAACACCGGGGAGCTGTTTTTT